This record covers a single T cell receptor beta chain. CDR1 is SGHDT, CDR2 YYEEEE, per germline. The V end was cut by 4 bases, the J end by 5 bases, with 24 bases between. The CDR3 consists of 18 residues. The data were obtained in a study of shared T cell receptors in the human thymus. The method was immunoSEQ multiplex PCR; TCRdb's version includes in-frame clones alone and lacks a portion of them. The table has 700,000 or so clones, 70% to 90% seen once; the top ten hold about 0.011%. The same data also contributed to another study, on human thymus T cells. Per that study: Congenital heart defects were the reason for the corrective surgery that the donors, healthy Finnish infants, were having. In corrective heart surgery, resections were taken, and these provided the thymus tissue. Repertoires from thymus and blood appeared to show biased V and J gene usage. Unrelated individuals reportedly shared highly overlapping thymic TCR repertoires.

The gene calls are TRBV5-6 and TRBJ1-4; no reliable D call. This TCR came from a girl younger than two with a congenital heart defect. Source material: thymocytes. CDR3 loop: CASSPPKRDSGLNEKLFF. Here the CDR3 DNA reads TGTGCCAGCAGCCCACCTAAACGAGACTCCGGCCTCAATGAAAAACTGTTTTTT.